These T cell receptor beta chains were read from a single sample in a study of blood T cell repertoires in COVID-19. The repertoire was sequenced with immunoSEQ multiplex PCR; TCRdb's copy has only in-frame clones and lacks some. The data contain fewer than 70,000 clones, approximately 88% of them seen just once; the ten biggest clones take up roughly 2.3%. The sequenced sample consisted of peripheral blood. All receptors come from a human donor in a cohort sampled during active COVID-19. Each CDR3 is given with its conserved first and last residue. A D gene is named only where the DNA matches it firmly. The listing skips clone size in some rows; elsewhere it reads once, few, many or a size class.

j_call,d_call,v_call,clone_size,cdr3_nt,cdr3_aa
TRBJ2-1,TRBD1,TRBV7-2,-,TGTGCCAGCAGCCTCCAACAGGGGCGACCGAGCAATGAGCAGTTCTTC,CASSLQQGRPSNEQFF
TRBJ2-1,-,TRBV28,-,TGTGCCAGCAGTCGGACTTTGCAGTTCTTC,CASSRTLQFF
TRBJ1-1,-,TRBV4-3,-,TGCGCCAGCAGCCAAGCACTCTCGAGCATGAACACTGAAGCTTTCTTT,CASSQALSSMNTEAFF
TRBJ1-1,-,TRBV5-1,-,TGCGCCAGCAGCTTGTATCAGGGCCGGAGCACTGAAGCTTTCTTT,CASSLYQGRSTEAFF
TRBJ1-2,TRBD1,TRBV5-6,-,TGTGCCAGCAGCCTAACGACCGGGACAGTCTATGGCTACACCTTC,CASSLTTGTVYGYTF
TRBJ1-1,-,TRBV28,-,TGTGTCACGAGGGGGGGAGGCACTGAAGCTTTCTTT,CVTRGGGTEAFF
TRBJ1-4,TRBD1,TRBV11-2,-,TGTGCCAGCAGCTTAGGACAGGGCGGTGAAAAACTGTTTTTT,CASSLGQGGEKLFF
TRBJ1-1,TRBD1,TRBV28,-,TGTGCCAGCACCGGGACAGTTGGAGCTTTCTTT,CASTGTVGAFF
TRBJ2-2,TRBD1,TRBV24-1,-,TGTGCCACCAGTGACACGGGACAGTCATACACCGGGGAGCTGTTTTTT,CATSDTGQSYTGELFF
TRBJ2-5,TRBD2,TRBV24-1,-,TGTGCCACCAGTGATAGCGGGAGAAGTGTGGAGACCCAGTACTTC,CATSDSGRSVETQYF
TRBJ2-1,TRBD2,TRBV5-1,-,TGCGCCAGCAGCTTGGGACTAGCGGGGGCGAATGAGCAGTTCTTC,CASSLGLAGANEQFF
TRBJ1-5,TRBD1,TRBV6-5,-,TGTGCCAGCAGCTGGGACAGCAATAGCAATCAGCCCCAGCATTTT,CASSWDSNSNQPQHF
TRBJ2-4,-,TRBV18,once,TGTGCCAGCTCACCCCGAGACGGGAAAAACATTCAGTACTTC,CASSPRDGKNIQYF
TRBJ2-7,TRBD2,TRBV27,once,TGTGCCAGCAGGAGGGACTATAGCTCCTACGAGCAGTACTTC,CASRRDYSSYEQYF
TRBJ1-6,-,TRBV10-3,-,TGTGCCATCAGTGATGGGAGTTCACCCCTCCACTTT,CAISDGSSPLHF
TRBJ1-1,-,TRBV28,once,TGTGCCAGCAGTTCCCTCGGGAGGGGATGGAACACTGAAGCTTTCTTT,CASSSLGRGWNTEAFF
TRBJ2-3,TRBD2,TRBV28,-,TGTGCCAGCAACCAGCTGAGACTAGCGGGGGATCGCGATACGCAGTATTTT,CASNQLRLAGDRDTQYF
TRBJ1-1,-,TRBV30,-,TGTGCCTGGAGTAAGGCAGGGCACACTGAAGCTTTCTTT,CAWSKAGHTEAFF
TRBJ1-5,-,TRBV19,-,TGTGCCAGTAGTAGGGGGGGGGCACAGCCCCAGCATTTT,CASSRGGAQPQHF
TRBJ1-6,TRBD1,TRBV6-5,-,TGTGCCAGCAGTTACTCGCACAGGGGCTTGAAATCACCCCTCCACTTT,CASSYSHRGLKSPLHF
TRBJ2-1,TRBD2,TRBV7-9,-,TGTGCCAGCAGCTTTACAACTAGCGGGGGCCTCGGGGAGCAGTTCTTC,CASSFTTSGGLGEQFF
TRBJ2-3,-,TRBV29-1,-,TGCAGCGTTGCCAGGGCAGATACGCAGTATTTT,CSVARADTQYF
TRBJ2-3,TRBD2,TRBV5-4,few,TGTGCCAGCAGCTTAGGGGCTAGCGGGCCTCCAGATACGCAGTATTTT,CASSLGASGPPDTQYF
TRBJ2-2,-,TRBV7-3,-,TGTGCCAGCAGCCCCTCCTCACTAGCAGGCACCGGGGAGCTGTTTTTT,CASSPSSLAGTGELFF
TRBJ2-1,TRBD2,TRBV5-5,-,TGTGCCAGCAGCTTGGGACTAGCGGAGGGACGTTCCTACAATGAGCAGTTCTTC,CASSLGLAEGRSYNEQFF
TRBJ1-1,TRBD1,TRBV24-1,-,TGTGCCACCAGAAGTGGGGGGGGACAGGGGAACACTGAAGCTTTCTTT,CATRSGGGQGNTEAFF